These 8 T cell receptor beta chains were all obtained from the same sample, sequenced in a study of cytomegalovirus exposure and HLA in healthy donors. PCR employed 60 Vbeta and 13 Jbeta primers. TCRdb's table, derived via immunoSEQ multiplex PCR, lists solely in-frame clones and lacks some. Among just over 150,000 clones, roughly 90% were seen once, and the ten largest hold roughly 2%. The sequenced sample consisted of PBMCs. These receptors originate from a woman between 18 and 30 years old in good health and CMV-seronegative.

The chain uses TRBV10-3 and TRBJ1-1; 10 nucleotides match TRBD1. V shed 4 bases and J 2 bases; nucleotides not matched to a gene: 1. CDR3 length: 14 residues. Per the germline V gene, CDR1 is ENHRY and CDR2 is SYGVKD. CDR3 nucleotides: TGTGCCATCAGTGGGGACAGGGGTAACACTGAAGCTTTCTTT. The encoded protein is CAISGDRGNTEAFF.

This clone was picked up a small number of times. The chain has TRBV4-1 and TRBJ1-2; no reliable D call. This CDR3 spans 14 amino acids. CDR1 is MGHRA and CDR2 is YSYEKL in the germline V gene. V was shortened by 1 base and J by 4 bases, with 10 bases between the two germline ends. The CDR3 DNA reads TGCGCCAGCAGCCAAGTGTGGGCTCTCTATGGCTACACCTTC. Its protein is CASSQVWALYGYTF.

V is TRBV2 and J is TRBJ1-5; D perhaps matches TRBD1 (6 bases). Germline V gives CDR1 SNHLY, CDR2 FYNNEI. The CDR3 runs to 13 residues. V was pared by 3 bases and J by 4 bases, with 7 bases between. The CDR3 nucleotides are TGTGCCAGCAGTGACAGGGGAAATCAGCCCCAGCATTTT. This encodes CASSDRGNQPQHF.

CDR3 sequence: CASSQERSGEKLFF. The CDR3, as DNA: TGCGCCAGCAGCCAAGAAAGGAGTGGGGAAAAACTGTTTTTT. This chain connects TRBV4-1 to TRBJ1-4, with D unresolved. The V gene's germline CDR1 is MGHRA and CDR2 YSYEKL. There are 14 residues in the CDR3. Trimming stripped 0 bases from V and 8 bases from J, with 10 bases between.

CDR3 nucleotides: TGTGCCAGTAGTATACCTAACAATGAGCAGTTCTTC. Translation gives CASSIPNNEQFF. This rearrangement joins TRBV19 to TRBJ2-1; no reliable D call. V was pared by 2 bases and J by 5 bases, with 4 bases between. The CDR3 spans 12 residues. Germline CDR1 is LNHDA and CDR2 is SQIVND (reference sequence).

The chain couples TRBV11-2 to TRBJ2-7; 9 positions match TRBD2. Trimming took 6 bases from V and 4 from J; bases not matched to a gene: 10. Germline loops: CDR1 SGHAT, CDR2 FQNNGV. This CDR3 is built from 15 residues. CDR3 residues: CASRHLAGNRYEQYF. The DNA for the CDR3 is TGTGCCAGCAGACATCTAGCGGGGAACCGTTACGAGCAGTACTTC.

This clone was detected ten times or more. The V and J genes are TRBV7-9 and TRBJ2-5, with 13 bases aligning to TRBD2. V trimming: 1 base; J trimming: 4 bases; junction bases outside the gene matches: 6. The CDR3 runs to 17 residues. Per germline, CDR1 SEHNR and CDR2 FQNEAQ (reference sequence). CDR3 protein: CASSLVGGLAGAETQYF. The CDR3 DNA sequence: TGTGCCAGCAGCTTAGTTGGAGGACTAGCGGGGGCAGAGACCCAGTACTTC.

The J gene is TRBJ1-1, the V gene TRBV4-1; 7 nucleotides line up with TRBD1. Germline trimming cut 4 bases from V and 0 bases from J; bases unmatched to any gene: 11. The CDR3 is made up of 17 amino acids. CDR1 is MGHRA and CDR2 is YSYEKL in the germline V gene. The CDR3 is CASSPTVGGLVNTEAFF. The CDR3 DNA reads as TGCGCCAGCAGCCCCACGGTAGGGGGCCTGGTGAACACTGAAGCTTTCTTT.